Listed below are T cell receptor beta chains from one sample, sequenced in a study of technical replicates of blood from a few donors. Libraries were prepared by immunoSEQ multiplex PCR; TCRdb keeps only in-frame clonotypes and omits some of them. The table has about 69,000 clones, approximately 89% seen once. The material sequenced was PBMCs. The source of these receptors is a human donor in good health. Some clones in this sample may be carry-over from other donors' samples. The CDR3 runs from the conserved cysteine through the conserved F or W. A D gene is named only where the DNA matches it firmly. The size of a clone is reported for some rows only, either as once, few or many, or as a class for expanded clones.

D: TRBD2
V: TRBV13
J: TRBJ2-7
size: .
DNA: TGTGCCAGCAGCCCCATGGGTAGCGGGGTCTACGAGCAGTACTTC
CDR3: CASSPMGSGVYEQYF

D: .
V: TRBV13
J: TRBJ2-5
size: once
DNA: TGTGCCAGCAGCTTATTTGGCTTGGAGACCCAGTACTTC
CDR3: CASSLFGLETQYF

D: .
V: TRBV11-2
J: TRBJ2-7
size: .
DNA: TGTGCCAGCAGCTCGACTCCGGGACTCCCCGACGAGCAGTACTTC
CDR3: CASSSTPGLPDEQYF

D: TRBD2
V: TRBV5-1
J: TRBJ2-7
size: .
DNA: TGCGCCAGCAGCAATCCACTAGCGGGAGGTAACGAGCAGTACTTC
CDR3: CASSNPLAGGNEQYF

D: .
V: TRBV7-9
J: TRBJ1-1
size: once
DNA: TGTGCCAGCAGCTTGAGGGACACTGAAGCTTTCTTT
CDR3: CASSLRDTEAFF

D: .
V: TRBV21-1
J: TRBJ2-1
size: .
DNA: TGTGCCAGCAGTGACCCTAGCGGGAGAAAAAACAATGAGCAGTTCTTC
CDR3: CASSDPSGRKNNEQFF

D: .
V: TRBV6-5
J: TRBJ2-5
size: .
DNA: TGTGCCAGCAGTTTGGGCTGGCAGGTCGGTGGGACCCAGTACTTC
CDR3: CASSLGWQVGGTQYF

D: TRBD2
V: TRBV7-9
J: TRBJ2-2
size: few
DNA: TGTGCCAGCAGCCGCGGGCGGTATAAAGGACTAGCGGGAGACGGGGAGCTGTTTTTT
CDR3: CASSRGRYKGLAGDGELFF

D: TRBD1
V: TRBV5-1
J: TRBJ2-3
size: .
DNA: TGCGCCAGCAGCATGACAGGGTGGAACACAGATACGCAGTATTTT
CDR3: CASSMTGWNTDTQYF

D: .
V: TRBV6-5
J: TRBJ1-5
size: .
DNA: TGTGCCAGCAGTTCCACGCGCCTCTGGCCCCAGCATTTT
CDR3: CASSSTRLWPQHF

D: TRBD2
V: TRBV5-1
J: TRBJ2-4
size: .
DNA: TGCGCCAGCAGCCCCTCTAGCGGCTCAAACATTCAGTACTTC
CDR3: CASSPSSGSNIQYF

D: .
V: TRBV5-1
J: TRBJ2-5
size: .
DNA: TGCGCCAGCAGCTTGGAGGCGGGGGCCCAAGAGACCCAGTACTTC
CDR3: CASSLEAGAQETQYF

D: .
V: TRBV7-9
J: TRBJ2-2
size: .
DNA: TGTGCCAGCAGCCCGGACAGTGCGAACACCGGGGAGCTGTTTTTT
CDR3: CASSPDSANTGELFF

D: TRBD2
V: TRBV7-8
J: TRBJ2-1
size: .
DNA: TGTGCCAGCAGCTTACAGCGGGAGTTTGAGCAGTTCTTC
CDR3: CASSLQREFEQFF

D: TRBD1
V: TRBV25-1
J: TRBJ1-6
size: .
DNA: TGTGCCAGCAGCGACAGGGGACCAATGTATAATTCACCCCTCCACTTT
CDR3: CASSDRGPMYNSPLHF

D: .
V: TRBV5-1
J: TRBJ1-2
size: .
DNA: TGCGCCAGCAGCTTGGGTGGGTCAGGTGGCTACACCTTC
CDR3: CASSLGGSGGYTF

D: .
V: TRBV2
J: TRBJ1-1
size: once
DNA: TGTGCCAGCAGTCCCAGTGCTTTGAACACTGAAGCTTTCTTT
CDR3: CASSPSALNTEAFF

D: .
V: TRBV7-7
J: TRBJ2-3
size: .
DNA: TGTGCCAGCAGCTTAAGCTTTGGCGGCAGCACAGATACGCAGTATTTT
CDR3: CASSLSFGGSTDTQYF

D: TRBD1
V: TRBV28
J: TRBJ1-5
size: .
DNA: TGTGCCAGCAGTCCTACAGGGGGCGGTCAGCCCCAGCATTTT
CDR3: CASSPTGGGQPQHF

D: .
V: TRBV10-3
J: TRBJ1-1
size: few
DNA: TGTGCCATCAGTCCCGGGACTGTGAACACTGAAGCTTTCTTT
CDR3: CAISPGTVNTEAFF

D: TRBD2
V: TRBV4-1
J: TRBJ2-5
size: .
DNA: TGCGCCAGCAGCCCCAGACTAGCGGGGGTAACGGAAGAGACCCAGTACTTC
CDR3: CASSPRLAGVTEETQYF

D: TRBD1
V: TRBV10-2
J: TRBJ2-5
size: .
DNA: TGCGCCAGCAAGGACAGGGGGCGAGTTGGAGAGACCCAGTACTTC
CDR3: CASKDRGRVGETQYF

D: TRBD1
V: TRBV5-4
J: TRBJ2-4
size: few
DNA: TGTGCCAGCAGCTCCCGACAGGGGGACGCCAAAAACATTCAGTACTTC
CDR3: CASSSRQGDAKNIQYF

D: TRBD2
V: TRBV2
J: TRBJ2-7
size: .
DNA: TGTGCCAGCAGTGAAGCGGGACTAGCGGGGGTTGAGCAGTACTTC
CDR3: CASSEAGLAGVEQYF

D: .
V: TRBV7-6
J: TRBJ2-2
size: .
DNA: TGTGCCAGCAGCTCCGCGCCTCCCACCAACACCGGGGAGCTGTTTTTT
CDR3: CASSSAPPTNTGELFF

D: TRBD2
V: TRBV2
J: TRBJ2-7
size: .
DNA: TGTGCCAGCAGTGAACGGACTAGCGGGAACCGGAAGCAGTACTTC
CDR3: CASSERTSGNRKQYF

D: .
V: TRBV27
J: TRBJ2-3
size: .
DNA: TGTGCCAGCAGTTGGGGACACCCGGCAGATACGCAGTATTTT
CDR3: CASSWGHPADTQYF

D: TRBD1
V: TRBV6-1
J: TRBJ2-7
size: once
DNA: TGTGCCAGCAGAGCAGGGGGCCTTGAACAGTACTTC
CDR3: CASRAGGLEQYF

D: .
V: TRBV19
J: TRBJ2-4
size: .
DNA: TGTGCCAGTAGTATAGTCCCCCAGCGGCTAGCCAAAAACATTCAGTACTTC
CDR3: CASSIVPQRLAKNIQYF

D: TRBD1
V: TRBV6-6
J: TRBJ1-1
size: .
DNA: TGTGCCAGCAGTGGACAGGGAATCATGAACACTGAAGCTTTCTTT
CDR3: CASSGQGIMNTEAFF

D: .
V: TRBV27
J: TRBJ1-5
size: .
DNA: TGTGCCAGCAGTATCTCAGGGGATAGCAATCAGCCCCAGCATTTT
CDR3: CASSISGDSNQPQHF

D: .
V: TRBV6-5
J: TRBJ2-7
size: .
DNA: TGTGCCAGCAGTTACCGGGGGATTGCCTACGAGCAGTACTTC
CDR3: CASSYRGIAYEQYF

D: TRBD2
V: TRBV19
J: TRBJ2-3
size: .
DNA: TGTGCCAGTAGTATAGATCCATGGCGGGGGGTGTATTTT
CDR3: CASSIDPWRGVYF

D: TRBD2
V: TRBV7-6
J: TRBJ2-5
size: .
DNA: TGTGCCAGCAGCCGGACTAGTTACCAAGAGACCCAGTACTTC
CDR3: CASSRTSYQETQYF

D: .
V: TRBV5-6
J: TRBJ1-1
size: .
DNA: TGTGCCAGCAGCCCTACGATGGTGACTGAAGCTTTCTTT
CDR3: CASSPTMVTEAFF

D: TRBD1
V: TRBV25-1
J: TRBJ1-2
size: .
DNA: TGTGCCAGCAGTGAACCCGGGACAGGGGTGAACTATGGCTACACCTTC
CDR3: CASSEPGTGVNYGYTF

D: TRBD1
V: TRBV18
J: TRBJ1-5
size: .
DNA: TGTGCCAGCTCACCAGGGACAGGGGGGAATCAGCCCCAGCATTTT
CDR3: CASSPGTGGNQPQHF

D: TRBD1
V: TRBV4-2
J: TRBJ2-2
size: .
DNA: TGTGCCAGCAGCCAACTACAGGGGGTGGGCGGGGAGCTGTTTTTT
CDR3: CASSQLQGVGGELFF

D: .
V: TRBV5-1
J: TRBJ2-7
size: once
DNA: TGCGCCAGCAGCTTCGGCGCAGGGGTCTACGAGCAGTACTTC
CDR3: CASSFGAGVYEQYF

D: .
V: TRBV7-8
J: TRBJ2-5
size: .
DNA: TGTGCCAGCAGCTCCCAAGCGGTGGAGACCCAGTACTTC
CDR3: CASSSQAVETQYF

D: .
V: TRBV9
J: TRBJ1-1
size: .
DNA: TGTGCCAGCAGCACCCGGACGGGAGGGACTGAAGCTTTCTTT
CDR3: CASSTRTGGTEAFF

D: TRBD1
V: TRBV2
J: TRBJ1-2
size: .
DNA: TGTGCCAGCAGTTCACAGGGGCCAATCTATGGCTACACCTTC
CDR3: CASSSQGPIYGYTF

D: .
V: TRBV5-1
J: TRBJ2-5
size: .
DNA: TGCGCCAGCAGCTTGGGGTCAGGGAAAGAGACCCAGTACTTC
CDR3: CASSLGSGKETQYF

D: .
V: TRBV1
J: TRBJ2-4
size: .
DNA: TGCACCAGCAGCCAAGATGGTCAGGGCGGCGCCAAAAACATTCAGTACTTC
CDR3: CTSSQDGQGGAKNIQYF

D: .
V: TRBV6-1
J: TRBJ1-5
size: .
DNA: TGTGCCAGCAGTGAATACAGCGGGAGCAATCAGCCCCAGCATTTT
CDR3: CASSEYSGSNQPQHF

D: .
V: TRBV5-1
J: TRBJ2-7
size: .
DNA: TGCGCCAGCAGCTTGGACGCGATATCCTACGAGCAGTACTTC
CDR3: CASSLDAISYEQYF

D: TRBD1
V: TRBV4-1
J: TRBJ2-7
size: .
DNA: TGCGCCAGCAGCCTTCGGAGGGACAGGGAGTACGAGCAGTACTTC
CDR3: CASSLRRDREYEQYF

D: .
V: TRBV4-3
J: TRBJ1-2
size: .
DNA: TGCGCCAGCAGCCAAGATCATCAGGGCCTCTATGGCTACACCTTC
CDR3: CASSQDHQGLYGYTF

D: TRBD2
V: TRBV4-1
J: TRBJ2-5
size: .
DNA: TGCGCCAGCAGCCAAGTTGGCCTAGCGGGAGTGCAAGAGACCCAGTACTTC
CDR3: CASSQVGLAGVQETQYF

D: .
V: TRBV4-3
J: TRBJ2-3
size: once
DNA: TGCGCCAGCAGCCAAGCGGTCCACTTAGCAGATACGCAGTATTTT
CDR3: CASSQAVHLADTQYF

D: .
V: TRBV11-2
J: TRBJ2-4
size: .
DNA: TGTGCCAGCAGCCCATCTCGCGGGGGCCTCCGTATGGCCAAAAACATTCAGTACTTC
CDR3: CASSPSRGGLRMAKNIQYF

D: .
V: TRBV4-3
J: TRBJ2-7
size: .
DNA: TGCGCCAGCAGCGACCGGACAGACTACGAGCAGTACTTC
CDR3: CASSDRTDYEQYF

D: .
V: TRBV9
J: TRBJ2-7
size: .
DNA: TGTGCCAGCAGCGTCGGGTCATCTCCCTACGAGCAGTACTTC
CDR3: CASSVGSSPYEQYF

D: .
V: TRBV4-2
J: TRBJ2-3
size: once
DNA: TGTGCCAGCACCCGCTCTGGCGGGGAGCTCACAGATACGCAGTATTTT
CDR3: CASTRSGGELTDTQYF

D: .
V: TRBV7-8
J: TRBJ2-2
size: .
DNA: TGTGCCAGCAGCTTAAGTAAGGGGCTAAGGACCGGGGAGCTGTTTTTT
CDR3: CASSLSKGLRTGELFF

D: .
V: TRBV7-2
J: TRBJ2-5
size: few
DNA: TGTGCCAGCAGCCCGATCCGGGAGACCCAGTACTTC
CDR3: CASSPIRETQYF

D: TRBD2
V: TRBV15
J: TRBJ2-3
size: .
DNA: TGTGCCACCATCAAGGGACTAGCGGCGGGAGATACGCAGTATTTT
CDR3: CATIKGLAAGDTQYF

D: TRBD2
V: TRBV4-3
J: TRBJ2-1
size: .
DNA: TGCGCCAGCAGTCGACGGGGACTAGCGGGACGGGATGAGCAGTTCTTC
CDR3: CASSRRGLAGRDEQFF

D: TRBD2
V: TRBV27
J: TRBJ2-3
size: .
DNA: TGTGCCAGCGCTAGCGGGAGGGCGAATACGCAGTATTTT
CDR3: CASASGRANTQYF